Below, 18 T cell receptor beta chains from the same sample are listed, as sequenced in a study of blood T cell repertoires in COVID-19. Sequencing was performed with immunoSEQ multiplex PCR; in TCRdb, only in-frame clones are kept and a portion is missing. The sample has some 66,000 clones; 90% to 95% are singletons. The sequenced material came from peripheral blood. Receptors originate from a human donor in a cohort sampled during active COVID-19.

The V gene is TRBV6-5, the J gene TRBJ2-3; 10 positions match TRBD1. Looked up from germline, CDR1 is MNHEY and CDR2 is SVGAGI. After removal of 2 bases from V and 5 bases from J, the junction contained 4 bases not matched to a gene. The CDR3 covers 15 residues. The CDR3 sequence is CASSYDRGQGDTQYF. The CDR3 coding sequence is TGTGCCAGCAGTTACGACAGGGGGCAGGGAGATACGCAGTATTTT.

The chain uses TRBV6-5 and TRBJ2-2; 7 nucleotides match TRBD2. The CDR3 runs to 15 residues. Trimming at V came to 10 bases and at J to 3 bases, leaving 11 bases not matched to a gene. Germline CDR1 MNHEY, CDR2 SVGAGI. The CDR3: CATRPAGADTGELFF. CDR3 DNA sequence: TGTGCCACCCGGCCCGCGGGAGCGGACACCGGGGAGCTGTTTTTT.

The rearrangement links TRBV27 to TRBJ2-2, with TRBD1 matching over 10 bases. From germline, CDR1 is MNHEY and CDR2 SMNVEV (reference sequence). This CDR3 comprises 16 residues. Trimming removed 2 bases from V and 4 bases from J; junction bases left unmatched: 4. The DNA for the CDR3 is TGTGCCAGCAGTTTAGACAGGGGGCTACTCACCGGGGAGCTGTTTTTT. Protein: CASSLDRGLLTGELFF.

V is TRBV5-1 and J is TRBJ2-3; D might be TRBD2 (6 bases). V was cut by 4 bases and J by 3 bases, with 12 bases left in between. Germline CDR1 and CDR2: SGHRS and YFSETQ. This CDR3 is built from 14 residues. CDR3 coding DNA: TGCGCCAGCAGCCCGGGACTGTCGACAGATACGCAGTATTTT. It specifies CASSPGLSTDTQYF.

The V and J genes are TRBV28 and TRBJ2-4, with 7 bases identical to TRBD1. The CDR3 is made up of 17 amino acids. The trim removed 4 bases at V and 6 bases at J, leaving 15 bases unmatched. The V gene's germline CDR1 is MDHEN and CDR2 SYDVKM. DNA for the CDR3: TGTGCCAGCAGTTGGGGCTCGCAGGGGGTATCTCGAAACATTCAGTACTTC. It yields the protein CASSWGSQGVSRNIQYF.

This chain links TRBV6-5 with TRBJ1-5; D is undetermined. CDR1 is MNHEY, CDR2 SVGAGI, per germline. Trimming took off 7 bases at V and 5 bases at J, with 9 bases between the two ends. The CDR3 contains 12 residues. For the CDR3, the DNA is TGTGCCAGCACGCTACCCTATCAGCCCCAGCATTTT. It specifies CASTLPYQPQHF.

CDR3 in amino acids: CASSIAGGSGYTF. The CDR3 DNA is TGTGCCAGTAGTATAGCAGGGGGTTCCGGCTACACCTTC. This sequence joins TRBV19 and TRBJ1-2, with 7 bases lining up with TRBD1. Germline lookup yields CDR1 LNHDA and CDR2 SQIVND (reference sequence). The CDR3 loop spans 13 amino acids. Trimming removed 1 base from V and 8 bases from J; junction bases left unmatched: 4.

The chain employs TRBV2 and TRBJ2-7, with TRBD1 matching over 8 bases. Germline lookup yields CDR1 SNHLY and CDR2 FYNNEI. The CDR3 totals 14 residues. With 3 bases clipped from V and 2 bases from J, the junction kept 3 bases outside the gene matches. DNA for the CDR3: TGTGCCAGCAGTGATGGGACAGGCCCCTACGAGCAGTACTTC. Translated: CASSDGTGPYEQYF.

The V call is TRBV6-4, the J call TRBJ2-1, with D unclear. The CDR3 runs 17 residues. In germline, CDR1 is MRHNA, CDR2 SNTAGT. The V end was cut by 3 bases, the J end by 0 bases, with 15 bases between. The CDR3 loop reads CASSENPSESSYNEQFF. CDR3 coding DNA: TGTGCCAGCAGTGAGAATCCGAGCGAAAGCTCCTACAATGAGCAGTTCTTC.

This clone was counted a single time. V and J are TRBV5-1 and TRBJ1-5, with D unclear. The CDR3 spans 13 residues. The germline V and J ends were trimmed by 1 base and 7 bases, with 9 bases remaining between them. Germline V gene lookup returns CDR1 SGHRS and CDR2 YFSETQ. The CDR3 DNA sequence: TGCGCCAGCAGCTTGTTTCCCGGGCAGCCCCAGCATTTT. Translated: CASSLFPGQPQHF.

This chain connects TRBV6-5 to TRBJ2-3; D gene uncertain. The CDR3 has 11 amino acids. CDR1 and CDR2 from the germline V gene are MNHEY and SVGAGI. V lost 5 bases and J 2 bases, leaving 2 bases between the germline ends. The CDR3 loop reads CASSHTDTQYF. The DNA of the CDR3 is TGTGCCAGCAGTCACACAGATACGCAGTATTTT.

CDR3 loop: CAISGNRAGGITDTQYF. The CDR3, as DNA: TGTGCCATCAGTGGCAACCGGGCGGGGGGCATCACAGATACGCAGTATTTT. The chain couples TRBV10-3 to TRBJ2-3, with 8 positions matching TRBD2. The CDR3 sequence is 17 residues long. Germline V CDR1 and CDR2: ENHRY, SYGVKD. V lost 4 bases and J lost 2; bases outside the gene matches: 11.

The chain couples TRBV5-1 to TRBJ2-1; 8 nucleotides match TRBD2. CDR1 is SGHRS and CDR2 is YFSETQ in the germline V gene. The CDR3 runs 17 residues. V gave up 0 bases and J gave up 3 bases; unmatched junction bases: 8. CDR3 DNA: TGCGCCAGCAGCTTGGCCTTGAGGACTAGCAACTACAATGAGCAGTTCTTC. It translates to CASSLALRTSNYNEQFF.

The CDR3 DNA sequence: TGTGCCAGCAGTTCGTTTAGGGGAGAGACCCAGTACTTC. It yields the protein CASSSFRGETQYF. The V and J genes are TRBV6-2 or TRBV6-3 and TRBJ2-5, with a weak D call TRBD1 (5 bases). From germline, CDR1 is MNHEY and CDR2 SVGEGT. The CDR3 runs 13 residues. V lost 4 bases, J lost 4 bases, and 10 bases lay in between.

V is TRBV5-1 and J is TRBJ2-5; weak D call: TRBD1 (6 bases). CDR3 size: 15 residues. V was clipped by 0 bases and J by 5 bases, with 14 bases between them. Germline CDR1 reads SGHRS; CDR2 reads YFSETQ. For the CDR3, the DNA is TGCGCCAGCAGCTTGGCCGCGGGCCAGGGGGAGACCCAGTACTTC. It encodes CASSLAAGQGETQYF.

V is TRBV7-9 and J is TRBJ1-1, with TRBD1 matching 7 bases. CDR1 and CDR2 (germline): SEHNR, FQNEAQ (reference sequence). The V gene end was trimmed by 4 bases and the J gene end by 1 base; junction bases not matched to a gene: 3. The CDR3 is made up of 14 amino acids. Here the CDR3 reads CASSSWTGNTEAFF. DNA of the CDR3: TGTGCCAGCAGCTCGTGGACAGGGAACACTGAAGCTTTCTTT.

This clone has only one observation. Here the CDR3 DNA reads TGTGCCAGCAGTGAACCAGGCGAGCAGTACTTC. It translates to CASSEPGEQYF. The V gene is TRBV2, the J gene TRBJ2-7, with D uncertain. CDR3 length equals 11 residues. The germline V gene has CDR1 SNHLY and CDR2 FYNNEI. V dropped 2 bases and J dropped 6 bases, with 5 bases sitting between them.

The table lists this clone with a count of one. The V gene is TRBV5-4, the J gene TRBJ2-2, with a possible D match to TRBD1 (5 bases). The CDR3 runs to 15 residues. Trimming removed 3 bases at V and 4 bases at J, with 13 bases between. Germline V gene lookup returns CDR1 SGHNT and CDR2 YYREEE (reference sequence). The CDR3 spells CASSYRQGVTGELFF. CDR3 DNA: TGTGCCAGCAGCTACCGCCAGGGTGTCACCGGGGAGCTGTTTTTT. Based on the CDR3 plus reference TRBV5-4 and TRBJ2-2, the full variable domain is ETGVTQSPTHLIKTRGQQVTLRCSSQSGHNTVSWYQQALGQGPQFIFQYYREEENGRGNFPPRFSGLQFPNYSSELNVNALELDDSALYLCASSYRQGVTGELFFGEGSRLTVL.